These T cell receptor beta chains were read from a single sample in a study of blood T cell repertoires in COVID-19. TCRdb keeps only in-frame clones here, not all; method: immunoSEQ multiplex PCR. The sample records about 71,000 clones, 90% being singletons. Sequencing input: peripheral blood. These receptors all come from a woman between 18 and 30 years old with acute or convalescent COVID-19. CDR3s include the opening cysteine and the closing phenylalanine or tryptophan. D genes are given only for firm matches. Not every row has a clone size; where given, it reads once, few, many or a size class.

clone size	V gene	D gene	J gene	CDR3 protein	CDR3 DNA
NA	TRBV7-2	NA	TRBJ1-1	CASSLGRGGEAFF	TGTGCCAGCAGCTTAGGCAGGGGTGGTGAAGCTTTCTTT
NA	TRBV28	NA	TRBJ2-7	CASSEKTGTYEQYF	TGTGCCAGCAGCGAAAAGACAGGAACCTACGAGCAGTACTTC
NA	TRBV15	NA	TRBJ1-6	CATSRVRGGNSPLHF	TGTGCCACCAGCAGAGTGAGGGGGGGGAATTCACCCCTCCACTTT
NA	TRBV6-5	TRBD1	TRBJ1-2	CASSPDRGNYGYTF	TGTGCCAGCAGCCCGGACAGGGGGAACTATGGCTACACCTTC
NA	TRBV18	TRBD2	TRBJ2-2	CASSHTTSGSLDTGELFF	TGTGCCAGCTCACATACGACTAGCGGGAGCTTAGACACCGGGGAGCTGTTTTTT
NA	TRBV7-9	NA	TRBJ2-1	CASSPKQGGANEQFF	TGTGCCAGCAGCCCGAAACAAGGGGGGGCCAATGAGCAGTTCTTC
NA	TRBV7-5	NA	TRBJ1-3	CVRSRGQGTDQYKNTIYF	TGTGTCAGAAGCAGGGGACAGGGGACGGATCAATACAAGAACACCATATATTTT
NA	TRBV5-5	NA	TRBJ2-5	CASSFLLSLGAQWETQYF	TGTGCCAGCAGCTTCCTGTTGTCCCTGGGGGCGCAGTGGGAGACCCAGTACTTC
NA	TRBV5-6	TRBD1	TRBJ1-2	CASSLNMGQSYGYTF	TGTGCCAGCAGCTTGAATATGGGACAGAGCTATGGCTACACCTTC
NA	TRBV4-2	NA	TRBJ1-1	CASSQVSLNTEAFF	TGTGCCAGCAGCCAAGTCTCCCTGAACACTGAAGCTTTCTTT
many	TRBV19	NA	TRBJ2-1	CASSPWTAYNEQFF	TGTGCCAGTAGTCCATGGACAGCCTACAATGAGCAGTTCTTC
NA	TRBV3-1/TRBV3-2	NA	TRBJ2-4	CASSQGGAGRKAKNIQYF	TGTGCCAGCAGCCAAGGAGGTGCGGGGCGAAAGGCCAAAAACATTCAGTACTTC
NA	TRBV13	NA	TRBJ2-1	CASSLYPKEQFF	TGTGCCAGCAGCTTATATCCTAAAGAGCAGTTCTTC
NA	TRBV25-1	TRBD1	TRBJ1-5	CASSETGAQPQHF	TGTGCCAGCAGTGAAACAGGGGCTCAGCCCCAGCATTTT
NA	TRBV6-4	NA	TRBJ2-2	CASRRTEIRELFF	TGTGCCAGCAGAAGGACTGAGATCAGGGAGCTGTTTTTT
NA	TRBV25-1	NA	TRBJ1-1	CASSDRGNTEAFF	TGTGCCAGCAGTGATAGGGGGAACACTGAAGCTTTCTTT
NA	TRBV4-1	NA	TRBJ2-7	CASSQDLAYEQYF	TGCGCCAGCAGCCAAGATCTAGCCTACGAGCAGTACTTC
NA	TRBV2	TRBD2	TRBJ2-7	CASSDPTPGTSGGAYEQYF	TGTGCCAGCAGTGACCCAACCCCCGGGACTAGCGGGGGGGCCTACGAGCAGTACTTC
NA	TRBV5-5	NA	TRBJ1-3	CASSLSTGNGNTIYF	TGTGCCAGCAGCCTCTCCACAGGGAACGGAAACACCATATATTTT
NA	TRBV12-5	TRBD2	TRBJ2-1	CASGLVRSGRRDEQFF	TGTGCTAGTGGTTTGGTACGTAGCGGGAGGAGGGATGAGCAGTTCTTC
NA	TRBV7-6	TRBD2	TRBJ2-2	CASSGLAGGGELFF	TGTGCCAGCAGCGGGCTAGCGGGAGGCGGGGAGCTGTTTTTT
NA	TRBV30	NA	TRBJ1-1	CAWSVLGRGATEAFF	TGTGCCTGGAGTGTACTGGGCAGGGGTGCCACTGAAGCTTTCTTT
NA	TRBV6-1	TRBD1	TRBJ2-1	CASREGQGPYNEQFF	TGTGCCAGCAGGGAAGGACAGGGCCCTTACAATGAGCAGTTCTTC
NA	TRBV7-2	TRBD1	TRBJ1-2	CASSGTGIGNYGYTF	TGTGCCAGCAGCGGGACAGGGATAGGGAACTATGGCTACACCTTC
once	TRBV7-2	TRBD1	TRBJ2-5	CASSLATTGGWETQYF	TGTGCCAGCAGCTTAGCCACCACAGGGGGCTGGGAGACCCAGTACTTC
NA	TRBV28	NA	TRBJ2-7	CASSFAYEQYF	TGTGCCAGCAGTTTCGCCTACGAGCAGTACTTC
NA	TRBV6-5	NA	TRBJ1-2	CASSYGLNYGYTF	TGTGCCAGCAGTTACGGGCTTAACTATGGCTACACCTTC
NA	TRBV5-1	NA	TRBJ2-1	CASSLPSSSYNEQFF	TGCGCCAGCAGCTTGCCCTCGAGCTCCTACAATGAGCAGTTCTTC
once	TRBV5-6	TRBD1	TRBJ1-2	CASSIMTGGLGYTF	TGTGCCAGCAGCATCATGACAGGGGGGTTAGGCTACACCTTC